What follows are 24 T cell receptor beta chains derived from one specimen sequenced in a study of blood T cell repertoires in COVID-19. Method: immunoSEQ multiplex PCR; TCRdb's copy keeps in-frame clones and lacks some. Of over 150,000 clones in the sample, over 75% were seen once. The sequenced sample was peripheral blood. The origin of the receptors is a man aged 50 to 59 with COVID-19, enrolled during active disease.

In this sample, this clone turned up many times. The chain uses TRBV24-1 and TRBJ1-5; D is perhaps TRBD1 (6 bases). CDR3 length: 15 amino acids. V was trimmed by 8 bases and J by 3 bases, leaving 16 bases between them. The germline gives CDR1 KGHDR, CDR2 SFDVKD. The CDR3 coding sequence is TGTGCCACCATTGGGGGGGGGCCGAACAATCAGCCCCAGCATTTT. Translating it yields CATIGGGPNNQPQHF.

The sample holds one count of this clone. CDR3: CATSDPGQGAWNEQFF. CDR3 DNA: TGTGCCACCAGTGATCCGGGACAGGGGGCGTGGAATGAGCAGTTCTTC. This chain connects TRBV24-1 to TRBJ2-1, with TRBD1 identical over 12 bases. Unmatched junction bases numbered 6, after V lost 3 bases and J lost 7 bases. The CDR3 runs to 16 residues. The germline V gene encodes CDR1 KGHDR and CDR2 SFDVKD.

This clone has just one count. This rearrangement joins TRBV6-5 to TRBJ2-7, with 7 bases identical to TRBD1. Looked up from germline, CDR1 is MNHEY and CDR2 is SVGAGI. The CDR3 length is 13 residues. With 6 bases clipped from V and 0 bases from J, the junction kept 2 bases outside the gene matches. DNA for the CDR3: TGTGCCAGCAGCCGACAGGGCTCCTACGAGCAGTACTTC. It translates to CASSRQGSYEQYF.

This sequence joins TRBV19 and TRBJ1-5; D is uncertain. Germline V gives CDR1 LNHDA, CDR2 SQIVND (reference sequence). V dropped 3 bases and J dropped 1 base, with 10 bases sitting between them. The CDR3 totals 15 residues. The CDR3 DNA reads TGTGCCAGTAGTATGAAAGGAGGGAGCAATCAGCCCCAGCATTTT. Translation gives CASSMKGGSNQPQHF.

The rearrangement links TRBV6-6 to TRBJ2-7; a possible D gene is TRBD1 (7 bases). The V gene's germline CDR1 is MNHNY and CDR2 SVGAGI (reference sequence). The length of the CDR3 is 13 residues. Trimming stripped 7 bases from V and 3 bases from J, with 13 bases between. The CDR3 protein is CASNQGGGYEQYF. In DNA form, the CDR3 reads TGTGCCAGCAACCAGGGGGGAGGCTACGAGCAGTACTTC.

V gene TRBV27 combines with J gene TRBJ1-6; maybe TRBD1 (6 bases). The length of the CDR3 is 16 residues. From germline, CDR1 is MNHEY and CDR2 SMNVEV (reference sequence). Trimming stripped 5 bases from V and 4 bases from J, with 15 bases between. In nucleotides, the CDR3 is TGTGCCAGCAGTAAAATCACGGACAGTTATAATTCACCCCTCCACTTT. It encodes CASSKITDSYNSPLHF.

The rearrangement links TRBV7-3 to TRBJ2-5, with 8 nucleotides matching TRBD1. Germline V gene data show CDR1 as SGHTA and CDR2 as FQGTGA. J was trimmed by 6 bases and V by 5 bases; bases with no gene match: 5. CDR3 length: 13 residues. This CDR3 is CASSLDREKTQYF. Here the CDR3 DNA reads TGTGCCAGCAGCCTGGACAGGGAGAAGACCCAGTACTTC.

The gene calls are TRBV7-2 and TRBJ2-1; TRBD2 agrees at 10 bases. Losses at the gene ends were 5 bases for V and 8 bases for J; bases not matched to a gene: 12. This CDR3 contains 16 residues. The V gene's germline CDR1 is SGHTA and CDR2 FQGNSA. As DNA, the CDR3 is TGTGCCAGCAGCACCATAGCGGGGGGATATAGTCATGAGCAGTTCTTC. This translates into CASSTIAGGYSHEQFF. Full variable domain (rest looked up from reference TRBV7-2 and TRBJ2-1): GAGVSQSPSNKVTEKGKDVELRCDPISGHTALYWYRQSLGQGLEFLIYFQGNSAPDKSGLPSDRFSAERTGGSVSTLTIQRTQQEDSAVYLCASSTIAGGYSHEQFFGPGTRLTVL.

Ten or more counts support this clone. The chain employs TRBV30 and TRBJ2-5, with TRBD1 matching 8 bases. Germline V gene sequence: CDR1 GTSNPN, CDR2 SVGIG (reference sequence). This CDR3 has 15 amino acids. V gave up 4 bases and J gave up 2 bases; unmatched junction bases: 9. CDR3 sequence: CAWTGTGRPQETQYF. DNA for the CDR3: TGTGCCTGGACTGGGACAGGAAGGCCACAAGAGACCCAGTACTTC.

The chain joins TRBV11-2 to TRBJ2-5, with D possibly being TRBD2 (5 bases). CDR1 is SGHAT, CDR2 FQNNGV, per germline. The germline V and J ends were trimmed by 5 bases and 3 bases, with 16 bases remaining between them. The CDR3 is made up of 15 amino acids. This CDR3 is CASSPSMRVEETQYF. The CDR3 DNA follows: TGTGCCAGCAGCCCCTCTATGCGGGTCGAAGAGACCCAGTACTTC.

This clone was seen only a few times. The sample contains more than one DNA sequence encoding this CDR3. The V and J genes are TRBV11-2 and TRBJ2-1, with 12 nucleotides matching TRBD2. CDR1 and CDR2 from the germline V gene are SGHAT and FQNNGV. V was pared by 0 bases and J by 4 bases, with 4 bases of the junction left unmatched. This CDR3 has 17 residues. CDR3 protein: CASSLDLGLAGYNEQFF. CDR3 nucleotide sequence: TGTGCCAGCAGCTTAGATCTCGGACTAGCGGGGTACAATGAGCAGTTCTTC.

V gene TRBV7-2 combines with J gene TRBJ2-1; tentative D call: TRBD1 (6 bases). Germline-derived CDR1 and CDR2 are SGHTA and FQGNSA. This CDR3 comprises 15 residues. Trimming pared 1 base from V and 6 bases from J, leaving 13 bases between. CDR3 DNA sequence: TGTGCCAGCAGCTTAGGTGGCAGGGGTTTCAATGAGCAGTTCTTC. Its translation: CASSLGGRGFNEQFF.

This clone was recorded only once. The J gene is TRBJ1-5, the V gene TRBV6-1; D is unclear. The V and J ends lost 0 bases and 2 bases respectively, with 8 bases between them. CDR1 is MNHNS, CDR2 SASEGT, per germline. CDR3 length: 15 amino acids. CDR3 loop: CASSEATAGNQPQHF. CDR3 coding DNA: TGTGCCAGCAGTGAAGCAACAGCCGGCAATCAGCCCCAGCATTTT.

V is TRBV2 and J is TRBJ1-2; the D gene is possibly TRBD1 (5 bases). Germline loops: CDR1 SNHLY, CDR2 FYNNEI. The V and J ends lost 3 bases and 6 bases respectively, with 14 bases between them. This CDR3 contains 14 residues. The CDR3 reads CASSDFDRGDGYTF. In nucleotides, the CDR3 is TGTGCCAGCAGTGACTTCGACAGAGGTGATGGCTACACCTTC.

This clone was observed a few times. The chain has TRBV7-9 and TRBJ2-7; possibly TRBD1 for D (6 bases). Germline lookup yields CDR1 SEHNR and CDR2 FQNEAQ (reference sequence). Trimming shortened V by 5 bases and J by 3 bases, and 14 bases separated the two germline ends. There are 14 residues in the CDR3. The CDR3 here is CASSPGARVYEQYF. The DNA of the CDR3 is TGTGCCAGCAGCCCAGGGGCTAGGGTCTACGAGCAGTACTTC.

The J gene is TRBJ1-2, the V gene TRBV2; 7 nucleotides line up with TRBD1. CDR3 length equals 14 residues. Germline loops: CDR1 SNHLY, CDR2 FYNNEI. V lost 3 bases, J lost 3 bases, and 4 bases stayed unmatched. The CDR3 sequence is CASSDPDRDYGYTF. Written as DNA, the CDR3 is TGTGCCAGCAGTGACCCCGACAGGGACTATGGCTACACCTTC.

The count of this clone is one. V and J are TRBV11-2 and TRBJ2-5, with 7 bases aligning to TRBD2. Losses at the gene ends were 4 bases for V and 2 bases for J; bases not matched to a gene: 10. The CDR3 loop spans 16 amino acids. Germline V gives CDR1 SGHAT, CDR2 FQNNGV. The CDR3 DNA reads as TGTGCCAGCAGCTCCACCTTGACTAGCCCACAAGAGACCCAGTACTTC. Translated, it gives CASSSTLTSPQETQYF.

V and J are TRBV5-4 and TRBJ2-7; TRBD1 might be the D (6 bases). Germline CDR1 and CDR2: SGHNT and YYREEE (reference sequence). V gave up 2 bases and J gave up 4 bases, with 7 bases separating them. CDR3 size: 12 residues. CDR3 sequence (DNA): TGTGCCAGCAGCTTCCAGGGGTACGAGCAGTACTTC. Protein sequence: CASSFQGYEQYF.

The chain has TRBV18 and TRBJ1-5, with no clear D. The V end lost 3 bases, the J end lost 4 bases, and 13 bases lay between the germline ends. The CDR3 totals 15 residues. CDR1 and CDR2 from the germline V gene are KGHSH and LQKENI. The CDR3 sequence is CASSPTRAPNQPQHF. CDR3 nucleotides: TGTGCCAGCTCACCCACGAGGGCCCCGAATCAGCCCCAGCATTTT.

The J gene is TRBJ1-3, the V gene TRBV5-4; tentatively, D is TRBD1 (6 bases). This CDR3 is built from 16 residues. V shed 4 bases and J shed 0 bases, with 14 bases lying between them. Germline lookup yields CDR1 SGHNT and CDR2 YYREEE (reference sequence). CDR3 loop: CASSTYKDSSGNTIYF. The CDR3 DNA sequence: TGTGCCAGCAGCACGTATAAGGACAGCTCTGGAAACACCATATATTTT.

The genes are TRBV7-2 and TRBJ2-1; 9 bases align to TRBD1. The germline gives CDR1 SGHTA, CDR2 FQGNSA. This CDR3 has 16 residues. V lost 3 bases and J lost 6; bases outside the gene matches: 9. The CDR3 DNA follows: TGTGCCAGCAGCTTGGGACAGGGAACGGGGTTCAATGAGCAGTTCTTC. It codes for CASSLGQGTGFNEQFF.

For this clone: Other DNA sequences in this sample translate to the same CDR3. CDR3 bases: TGTGCCAGCCGCCGGGGACAGGGGGGCGACTTGAACTATGGCTACACCTTC. This sequence encodes CASRRGQGGDLNYGYTF. The genes are TRBV27 and TRBJ1-2; 11 positions match TRBD1. Per germline, CDR1 MNHEY and CDR2 SMNVEV (reference sequence). The CDR3 is 17 amino acids. Unmatched junction bases numbered 13, after V lost 8 bases and J lost 2 bases.

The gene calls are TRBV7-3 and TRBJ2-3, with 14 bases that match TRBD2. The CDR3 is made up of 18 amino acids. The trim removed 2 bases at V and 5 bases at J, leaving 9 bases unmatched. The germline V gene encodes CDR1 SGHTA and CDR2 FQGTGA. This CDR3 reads CASSLWGGTSGSGDTQYF. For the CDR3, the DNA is TGTGCCAGCAGCTTATGGGGTGGGACTAGCGGGAGTGGAGATACGCAGTATTTT.

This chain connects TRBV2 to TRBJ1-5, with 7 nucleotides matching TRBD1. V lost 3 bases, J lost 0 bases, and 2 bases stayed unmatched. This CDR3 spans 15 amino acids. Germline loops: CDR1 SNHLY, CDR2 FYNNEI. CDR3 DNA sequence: TGTGCCAGCAGTGAGGGACAGTCTAGCAATCAGCCCCAGCATTTT. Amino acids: CASSEGQSSNQPQHF.